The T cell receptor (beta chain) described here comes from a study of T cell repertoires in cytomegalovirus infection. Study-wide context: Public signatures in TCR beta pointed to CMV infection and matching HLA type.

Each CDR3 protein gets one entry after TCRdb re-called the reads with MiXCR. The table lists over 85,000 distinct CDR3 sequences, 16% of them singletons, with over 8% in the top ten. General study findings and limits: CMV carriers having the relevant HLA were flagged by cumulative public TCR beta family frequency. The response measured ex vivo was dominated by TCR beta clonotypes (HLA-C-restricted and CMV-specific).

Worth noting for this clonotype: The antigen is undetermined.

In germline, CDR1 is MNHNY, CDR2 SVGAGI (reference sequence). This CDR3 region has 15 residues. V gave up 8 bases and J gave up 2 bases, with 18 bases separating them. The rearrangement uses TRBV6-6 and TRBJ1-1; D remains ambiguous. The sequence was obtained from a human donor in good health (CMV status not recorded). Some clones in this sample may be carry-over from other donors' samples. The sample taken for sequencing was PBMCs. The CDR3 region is CASPPSVGLNTEAFF. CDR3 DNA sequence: TGTGCCAGCCCCCCCTCGGTGGGTCTTAACACTGAAGCTTTCTTT.